Shown below are 12 T cell receptor beta chains from a single sample sequenced in a study of T cell responses to AZD1222 COVID-19 vaccine. The data were produced by immunoSEQ multiplex PCR, yet TCRdb's version contains in-frame clones alone and is incomplete. The table has 110,000 to 150,000 clones, 89% seen once. Source: peripheral blood, taken on day 0 of AZD1222 vaccination. The receptors stem from an adult in good health.

This clone was seen only a few times. The chain has TRBV7-8 and TRBJ1-2, with TRBD1 matching 9 bases. After removal of 1 base from V and 4 bases from J, the junction contained 1 base not matched to a gene. This CDR3 is 14 amino acids long. Germline lookup yields CDR1 SGHVS and CDR2 FQNEAQ. The CDR3 DNA reads as TGTGCCAGCAGCTTAGGGGACAGGGTCTATGGCTACACCTTC. Protein product: CASSLGDRVYGYTF. The full variable domain, rest sourced from reference TRBV7-8 and TRBJ1-2, is GAGVSQSPRYKVAKRGQDVALRCDPISGHVSLFWYQQALGQGPEFLTYFQNEAQLDKSGLPSDRFFAERPEGSVSTLKIQRTQQEDSAVYLCASSLGDRVYGYTFGSGTRLTVV.

The chain joins TRBV10-2 to TRBJ2-1, with 11 bases matching TRBD2. V lost 3 bases and J lost 2; bases outside the gene matches: 6. Germline V gene sequence: CDR1 WSHSY, CDR2 SAAADI. The CDR3 sequence is 17 residues long. The CDR3 protein is CASSEFGTSGTYNEQFF. The CDR3 DNA follows: TGCGCCAGCAGTGAATTCGGGACTAGCGGCACCTACAATGAGCAGTTCTTC.

This chain's CDR3 is CATSRDLRGSPLHF. The CDR3 DNA follows: TGTGCCACCAGCAGAGATCTCAGGGGTTCACCCCTCCACTTT. This chain connects TRBV15 to TRBJ1-6, with D tentatively TRBD1 (6 bases). Looked up from germline, CDR1 is LNHNV and CDR2 is YYDKDF (reference sequence). Trimming cost V 0 bases and J 9 bases, with 9 bases left between them. The CDR3 contains 14 residues. The variable domain in full, with the rest retrieved from reference TRBV15 and TRBJ1-6, is DAMVIQNPRYQVTQFGKPVTLSCSQTLNHNVMYWYQQKSSQAPKLLFHYYDKDFNNEADTPDNFQSRRPNTSFCFLDIRSPGLGDTAMYLCATSRDLRGSPLHFGNGTRLTVT.

Only one count was recorded for this clone. The chain is built from TRBV15 and TRBJ1-6; 7 positions agree with TRBD1. The CDR3 spans 16 residues. Germline CDR1 and CDR2: LNHNV and YYDKDF (reference sequence). Trimming at V came to 4 bases and at J to 3 bases, leaving 6 bases not matched to a gene. In nucleotides, the CDR3 is TGTGCCACCAGCAATGACAGGGTCCTCTATAATTCACCCCTCCACTTT. Protein: CATSNDRVLYNSPLHF.

V is TRBV7-2 and J is TRBJ2-5; weak D call: TRBD1 (6 bases). The length of the CDR3 is 13 residues. Germline V gene lookup returns CDR1 SGHTA and CDR2 FQGNSA. V lost 1 base to trimming and J lost 5 bases, with 8 bases between them. The CDR3 DNA sequence: TGTGCCAGCAGCTTAGAGAGGGGGGAGACCCAGTACTTC. Its protein is CASSLERGETQYF.

This sequence joins TRBV5-8 and TRBJ2-5; weak D call: TRBD1 (5 bases). The CDR3 is 14 residues long. V lost 1 base, J lost 2 bases, and 9 bases lay in between. Germline CDR1 is SGHTS and CDR2 is YDEGEE. CDR3 bases: TGTGCCAGCAGCTTGTCCCGACAGCAAGAGACCCAGTACTTC. It is translated as CASSLSRQQETQYF.

This rearrangement joins TRBV5-1 to TRBJ2-5; tentatively, D is TRBD1 or TRBD2 (5 bases each). From germline, CDR1 is SGHRS and CDR2 YFSETQ. This CDR3 comprises 14 residues. V lost 0 bases and J 4 bases, leaving 10 bases between the germline ends. CDR3: CASSLGAGRETQYF. The CDR3 nucleotides are TGCGCCAGCAGCTTGGGCGCAGGGAGAGAGACCCAGTACTTC.

This chain uses TRBV2 with TRBJ2-7, with D uncertain. Deletions cut 6 bases from V and 3 bases from J, with 6 bases between. The CDR3 totals 11 residues. Germline values: CDR1 SNHLY, CDR2 FYNNEI. DNA of the CDR3: TGTGCCAGCAGGGGTTACTACGAGCAGTACTTC. Protein sequence: CASRGYYEQYF.

The V and J genes are TRBV7-9 and TRBJ1-6, with D possibly TRBD1 on 5 matching bases. This CDR3 is 15 amino acids long. V dropped 0 bases and J dropped 13 bases, with 16 bases sitting between them. Germline V CDR1 and CDR2: SEHNR, FQNEAQ (reference sequence). CDR3 region: CASSLAGTGVRPLHF. CDR3 in DNA: TGTGCCAGCAGCTTAGCGGGGACGGGGGTTCGCCCCCTCCACTTT.

This chain uses TRBV15 with TRBJ1-1; D is unclear. V gave up 4 bases and J gave up 1 base, with 4 bases separating them. In germline, CDR1 is LNHNV, CDR2 YYDKDF (reference sequence). CDR3 length: 12 residues. This chain's CDR3 is CATSTWNTEAFF. For the CDR3, the DNA is TGTGCCACCAGCACCTGGAACACTGAAGCTTTCTTT.

DNA for the CDR3: TGTGCCAGCAGTTATGTGGGAAATAGCAATCAGCCCCAGCATTTT. It encodes CASSYVGNSNQPQHF. V gene TRBV6-2 or TRBV6-3 combines with J gene TRBJ1-5; no definite D call. There are 15 residues in the CDR3. Trimming cost V 3 bases and J 0 bases, with 9 bases left between them. Germline V gene data show CDR1 as MNHEY and CDR2 as SVGEGT.

Only one count was recorded for this clone. The V gene is TRBV5-1, the J gene TRBJ2-3; 8 nucleotides align to TRBD1. The ends lost 3 bases at V and 3 bases at J; junction bases unmatched: 3. Germline lookup yields CDR1 SGHRS and CDR2 YFSETQ. CDR3 size: 14 residues. The CDR3 protein is CASSWGTGTDTQYF. In DNA, the CDR3 is TGCGCCAGCAGCTGGGGGACAGGAACAGATACGCAGTATTTT.